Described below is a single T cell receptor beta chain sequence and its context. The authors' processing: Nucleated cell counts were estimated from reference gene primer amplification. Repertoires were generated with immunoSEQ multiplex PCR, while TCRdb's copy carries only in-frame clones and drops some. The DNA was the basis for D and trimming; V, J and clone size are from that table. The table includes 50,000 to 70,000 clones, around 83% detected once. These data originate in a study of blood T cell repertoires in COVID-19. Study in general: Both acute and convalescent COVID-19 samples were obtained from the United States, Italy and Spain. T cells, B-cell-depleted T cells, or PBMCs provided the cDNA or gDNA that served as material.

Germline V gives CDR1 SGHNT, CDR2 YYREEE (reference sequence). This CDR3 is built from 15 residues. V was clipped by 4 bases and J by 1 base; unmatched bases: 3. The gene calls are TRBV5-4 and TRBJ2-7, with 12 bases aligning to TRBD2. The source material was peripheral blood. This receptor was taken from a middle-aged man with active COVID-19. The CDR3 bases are TGTGCCAGCAGCCCGACTAGCGGGAGTTCCTACGAGCAGTACTTC. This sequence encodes CASSPTSGSSYEQYF.